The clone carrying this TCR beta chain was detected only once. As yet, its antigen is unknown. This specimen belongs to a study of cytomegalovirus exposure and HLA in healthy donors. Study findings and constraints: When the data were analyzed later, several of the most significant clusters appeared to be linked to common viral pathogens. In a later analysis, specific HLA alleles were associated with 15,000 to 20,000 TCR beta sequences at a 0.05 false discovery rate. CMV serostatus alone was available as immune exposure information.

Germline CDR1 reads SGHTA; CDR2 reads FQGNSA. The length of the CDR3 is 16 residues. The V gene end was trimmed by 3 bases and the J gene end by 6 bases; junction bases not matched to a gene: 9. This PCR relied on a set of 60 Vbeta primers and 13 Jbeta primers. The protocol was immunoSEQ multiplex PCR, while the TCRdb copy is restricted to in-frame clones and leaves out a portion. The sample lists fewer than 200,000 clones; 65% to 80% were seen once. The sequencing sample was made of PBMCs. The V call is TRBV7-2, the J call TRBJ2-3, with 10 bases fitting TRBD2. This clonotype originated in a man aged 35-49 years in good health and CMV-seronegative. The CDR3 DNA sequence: TGTGCCAGCAGCTTTTCTAGCGGGGGAGGCAGGGATACGCAGTATTTT. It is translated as CASSFSSGGGRDTQYF.